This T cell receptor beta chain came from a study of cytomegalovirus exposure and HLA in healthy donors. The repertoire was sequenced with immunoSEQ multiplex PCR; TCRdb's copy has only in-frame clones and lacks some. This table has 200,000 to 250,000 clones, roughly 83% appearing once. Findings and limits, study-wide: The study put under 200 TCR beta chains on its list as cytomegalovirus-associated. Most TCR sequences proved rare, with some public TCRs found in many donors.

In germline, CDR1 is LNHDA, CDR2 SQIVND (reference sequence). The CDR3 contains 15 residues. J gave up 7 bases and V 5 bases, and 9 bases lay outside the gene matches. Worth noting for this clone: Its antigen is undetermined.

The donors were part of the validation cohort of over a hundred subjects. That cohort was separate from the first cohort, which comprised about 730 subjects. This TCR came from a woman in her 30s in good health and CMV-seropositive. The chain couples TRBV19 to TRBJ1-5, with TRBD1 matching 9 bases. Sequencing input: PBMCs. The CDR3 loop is CASSVGQGSTQPQHF. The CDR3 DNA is TGTGCCAGTAGTGTGGGACAGGGAAGCACCCAGCCCCAGCATTTT.